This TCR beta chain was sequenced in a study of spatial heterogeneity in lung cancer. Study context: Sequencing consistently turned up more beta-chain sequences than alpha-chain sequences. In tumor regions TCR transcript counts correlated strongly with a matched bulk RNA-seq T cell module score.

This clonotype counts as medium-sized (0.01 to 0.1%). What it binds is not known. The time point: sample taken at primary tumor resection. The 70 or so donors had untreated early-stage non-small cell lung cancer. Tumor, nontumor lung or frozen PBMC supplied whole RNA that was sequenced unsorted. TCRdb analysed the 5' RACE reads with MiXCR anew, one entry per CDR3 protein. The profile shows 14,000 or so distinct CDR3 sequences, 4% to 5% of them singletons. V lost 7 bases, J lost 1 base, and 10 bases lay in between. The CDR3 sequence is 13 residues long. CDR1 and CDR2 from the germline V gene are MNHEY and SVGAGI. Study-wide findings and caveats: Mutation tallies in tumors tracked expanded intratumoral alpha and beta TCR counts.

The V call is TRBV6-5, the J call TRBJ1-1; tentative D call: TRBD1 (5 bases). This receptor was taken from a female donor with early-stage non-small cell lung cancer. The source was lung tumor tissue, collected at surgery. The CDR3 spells CASNLDRNTEAFF. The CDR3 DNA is TGTGCCAGCAACCTTGACAGGAACACTGAAGCTTTCTTT.